This T cell receptor (beta chain) comes out of a study of T cell clonotyping in hematopoietic cell transplantation. TCRdb keeps only in-frame clones here, not all; method: immunoSEQ multiplex PCR. The data show several thousand clones, more than 25% seen once. Germline assignment: CDR1 MNHNS and CDR2 SASEGT. The CDR3 consists of 15 residues. After removal of 1 base from V and 0 bases from J, the junction contained 1 base not matched to a gene. This clonotype was sampled from a male patient aged 40-50 years who had an allogeneic stem cell transplant from an unrelated donor, so the T cells may come from the graft donor. Some clones in this sample may be carry-over from other donors' samples. The V and J genes are TRBV6-1 and TRBJ2-7; 9 positions match TRBD2. Sequencing used peripheral blood mononuclear cells, obtained 180 days after allogeneic stem cell transplant. The CDR3 loop is CASSEETSGSYEQYF. The CDR3 DNA sequence: TGTGCCAGCAGTGAAGAGACTAGCGGCTCCTACGAGCAGTACTTC.